This entry is about one TCR beta chain. Its antigen remains unidentified. The PCR employed 60 Vbeta primers together with 13 Jbeta primers. Sequencing used immunoSEQ multiplex PCR; TCRdb keeps in-frame clones, though not all of them. Of roughly 180,000 clones in the sample, about 77% were seen once. Trimming pared 2 bases from V and 1 base from J, leaving 11 bases between. The CDR3 consists of 15 residues. Germline CDR1 and CDR2: MDHEN and SYDVKM. This sample is drawn from a study of cytomegalovirus exposure and HLA in healthy donors. General study points: Among the most significant clusters, several appeared linked to common viral pathogens in a later analysis. Later, an analysis showed that TCR beta chains associated with HLA were more clonally expanded than others that were equally common.

This receptor was taken from a woman in her thirties in good health and CMV-seropositive. The sample comprised PBMCs. This chain uses TRBV28 with TRBJ1-1; D gene ambiguous. CDR3 in amino acids: CASSLPRTGNTEAFF. In nucleotides, the CDR3 is TGTGCCAGCAGTTTACCCCGGACTGGGAACACTGAAGCTTTCTTT.